A selection of T cell receptor beta chains follows, all from one sample in a study of blood T cell repertoires in COVID-19. Using immunoSEQ multiplex PCR, the repertoire was profiled, and TCRdb retains in-frame clones only, with some absent. The repertoire holds under 300,000 clones, with approximately 86% as singletons. The material sequenced was PBMCs or T cells enriched from blood (not recorded which). All receptors derive from a woman in her 30s with acute COVID-19. The CDR3 runs from the conserved cysteine through the conserved F or W. The D gene is left open where the match is weak. The listing skips clone size in some rows; elsewhere it reads once, few, many or a size class.

V	D	size	J	CDR3	DNA
TRBV7-6	TRBD2	.	TRBJ2-7	CASSASLAGEGSYEQYF	TGTGCCAGCAGCGCCTCTCTAGCGGGGGAAGGGTCCTACGAGCAGTACTTC
TRBV7-9	TRBD2	.	TRBJ2-5	CASSFSGRREETQYF	TGTGCCAGCAGCTTCAGCGGGAGGAGGGAGGAGACCCAGTACTTC
TRBV27	.	.	TRBJ1-6	CASRRTNNSPLHF	TGTGCCAGCAGGCGTACTAATAATTCACCCCTCCACTTT
TRBV4-1	.	.	TRBJ1-6	CASSQESSGWSPLHF	TGCGCCAGCAGCCAAGAATCGTCGGGGTGGTCACCCCTCCACTTT
TRBV28	TRBD1	.	TRBJ1-5	CASERTGGLAMGGQPQHF	TGTGCCAGCGAACGGACAGGAGGATTGGCAATGGGTGGTCAGCCCCAGCATTTT
TRBV11-2	TRBD2	.	TRBJ2-1	CASSLDGTSGSKGYNEQFF	TGTGCCAGCAGCTTAGATGGGACTAGCGGAAGCAAGGGATACAATGAGCAGTTCTTC
TRBV5-1	.	.	TRBJ2-5	CASSPVGGQETQYF	TGCGCCAGCAGCCCCGTGGGGGGCCAAGAGACCCAGTACTTC
TRBV7-8	.	.	TRBJ1-6	CASSLALYPDSPLHF	TGTGCCAGCAGCTTAGCCCTTTACCCGGATTCACCCCTCCACTTT
TRBV2	.	once	TRBJ1-2	CASRAGLNYGYTF	TGTGCCAGCAGGGCGGGATTAAACTATGGCTACACCTTC
TRBV5-1	.	.	TRBJ1-2	CASSLADRTTHGYTF	TGCGCCAGCAGCTTGGCTGACAGGACGACACATGGCTACACCTTC
TRBV28	TRBD1	.	TRBJ1-2	CASSFGQGGYGYTF	TGTGCCAGCAGTTTCGGACAGGGGGGCTATGGCTACACCTTC
TRBV14	TRBD2	.	TRBJ2-1	CASRLAGGSYNEQFF	TGTGCCAGCAGACTAGCGGGGGGGTCCTACAATGAGCAGTTCTTC
TRBV19	TRBD2	.	TRBJ2-4	CASSRGQPSGGAYKNIQYF	TGTGCCAGTAGTAGGGGACAGCCTAGCGGGGGGGCGTACAAAAACATTCAGTACTTC
TRBV5-1	.	.	TRBJ1-2	CASSLAPWTDPNYGYTF	TGCGCCAGCAGCTTGGCCCCCTGGACAGACCCTAACTATGGCTACACCTTC
TRBV6-2/TRBV6-3	.	.	TRBJ2-7	CASSSYLTGPSYEQYF	TGTGCCAGCAGTTCCTACCTTACAGGGCCTTCCTACGAGCAGTACTTC
TRBV28	TRBD1	.	TRBJ1-2	CASRQGQGAGYTF	TGTGCCAGCAGGCAAGGACAGGGGGCTGGCTACACCTTC
TRBV28	.	.	TRBJ2-7	CASSIGNEQYF	TGTGCCAGCAGCATCGGGAACGAGCAGTACTTC
TRBV9	TRBD2	.	TRBJ2-3	CASSVDPTSGNTQYF	TGTGCCAGCAGCGTAGACCCCACTAGCGGTAATACGCAGTATTTT
TRBV24-1	.	few	TRBJ2-1	CATSDLQGGKYNEQFF	TGTGCCACCAGTGATTTGCAGGGGGGAAAATACAATGAGCAGTTCTTC
TRBV11-2	.	.	TRBJ2-1	CASGRTRGRDNEQFF	TGTGCCAGCGGCCGTACTAGGGGGAGGGACAATGAGCAGTTCTTC
TRBV7-6	.	.	TRBJ2-5	CASSTTSTQETQYF	TGTGCCAGCAGCACAACTAGTACCCAAGAGACCCAGTACTTC
TRBV5-4	.	.	TRBJ1-4	CASSSHTDMLDEKLFF	TGTGCCAGCAGCTCGCATACCGACATGTTAGATGAAAAACTGTTTTTT
TRBV28	.	.	TRBJ1-2	CASITHEAHGYTF	TGTGCCAGCATTACGCATGAGGCGCATGGCTACACCTTC
TRBV7-7	TRBD2	once	TRBJ2-3	CASSQTSLLTDTQYF	TGTGCTAGCAGCCAGACTAGCCTTTTAACAGATACGCAGTATTTT
TRBV28	TRBD2	.	TRBJ2-2	CASSLDLAGAGELFF	TGTGCCAGCAGTTTAGATCTAGCGGGAGCCGGGGAGCTGTTTTTT
TRBV28	.	.	TRBJ1-5	CASYSGNQPQHF	TGTGCCAGTTACAGCGGAAATCAGCCCCAGCATTTT
TRBV9	.	.	TRBJ1-1	CASSVTLTGTEAFF	TGTGCCAGCAGCGTAACCCTGACAGGCACTGAAGCTTTCTTT
TRBV2	.	few	TRBJ1-2	CASRGRQVNYGYTF	TGTGCCAGCAGGGGCCGACAGGTTAACTATGGCTACACCTTC
TRBV5-4	TRBD2	.	TRBJ2-7	CASSLGGLSASGYEQYF	TGTGCCAGCAGCTTGGGTGGTCTATCGGCTAGCGGCTACGAGCAGTACTTC
TRBV5-1	.	.	TRBJ2-5	CASSLAGTHQETQYF	TGCGCCAGCAGCTTGGCAGGGACACACCAAGAGACCCAGTACTTC
TRBV29-1	.	.	TRBJ2-5	CSVEDLKAVGETQYF	TGCAGCGTTGAAGATCTAAAGGCAGTCGGGGAGACCCAGTACTTC
TRBV5-6	TRBD1	.	TRBJ1-3	CASSRDRGSGNTIYF	TGTGCCAGCAGCCGGGACAGGGGATCAGGAAACACCATATATTTT
TRBV16	.	.	TRBJ2-7	CASSQSTEQYF	TGTGCCAGCAGCCAATCGACTGAGCAGTACTTC
TRBV28	.	.	TRBJ1-1	CATFYTEAFF	TGTGCCACCTTTTACACTGAAGCTTTCTTT
TRBV2	.	.	TRBJ1-4	CASKTEKLFF	TGTGCCAGCAAAACAGAAAAACTGTTTTTT
TRBV24-1	.	.	TRBJ1-3	CATRSSGNTIYF	TGTGCCACCAGGAGCTCTGGAAACACCATATATTTT
TRBV6-1	.	.	TRBJ1-6	CASSEMRGGNSPLHF	TGTGCCAGCAGTGAAATGAGGGGGGGGAATTCACCCCTCCACTTT
TRBV19	TRBD1	.	TRBJ1-5	CASSSTGGVNQPQHF	TGTGCCAGTAGTTCGACAGGGGGCGTTAATCAGCCCCAGCATTTT
TRBV7-8	TRBD1	.	TRBJ1-4	CASSLEETGILVGEKLFF	TGTGCCAGCAGCTTAGAAGAGACAGGGATTCTAGTAGGTGAAAAACTGTTTTTT
TRBV7-2	TRBD1	.	TRBJ2-3	CASSRDRGPDTQYF	TGTGCCAGCAGCCGGGACAGGGGGCCAGATACGCAGTATTTT
TRBV12-5	TRBD1	few	TRBJ1-6	CASGKGQANSPLHF	TGTGCTAGTGGTAAGGGACAGGCTAATTCACCCCTCCACTTT
TRBV2	.	.	TRBJ2-5	CASSYQETQYF	TGTGCCAGCTCCTACCAAGAGACCCAGTACTTC
TRBV18	TRBD1	.	TRBJ1-5	CASSPPGQGDQPQHF	TGTGCCAGCTCACCACCTGGACAGGGGGATCAGCCCCAGCATTTT
TRBV6-6	TRBD1	.	TRBJ1-2	CASSYRDRNYGYTF	TGTGCCAGCAGTTACCGGGACAGAAACTATGGCTACACCTTC
TRBV9	TRBD2	.	TRBJ2-1	CASSARGERVKDEQFF	TGTGCCAGCAGCGCGCGGGGGGAAAGGGTGAAGGATGAGCAGTTCTTC
TRBV24-1	.	.	TRBJ1-6	CATSDLQQGHSNSPLHF	TGTGCCACCAGTGATTTGCAACAGGGCCATTCAAATTCACCCCTCCACTTT
TRBV11-3	.	.	TRBJ2-1	CASSLYGGSSYNEQFF	TGTGCCAGCAGCTTATATGGCGGCAGCTCCTACAATGAGCAGTTCTTC
TRBV28	.	.	TRBJ2-3	CASSLRQWKADTQYF	TGTGCCAGCAGTCTCAGACAGTGGAAGGCAGATACGCAGTATTTT
TRBV28	TRBD1	.	TRBJ1-2	CASSLRQSAYRGRYGYTF	TGTGCCAGCAGTTTACGTCAGTCCGCCTACAGGGGTCGGTATGGCTACACCTTC
TRBV19	TRBD1	.	TRBJ2-3	CASRGTGQDTQYF	TGTGCCAGTAGGGGGACAGGGCAAGATACGCAGTATTTT